This T cell receptor (beta chain) emerged from a study of T cells after yellow fever vaccination. TCRdb analysed the 5' RACE reads with MiXCR anew, one entry per CDR3 protein. The repertoire holds 110,000 or so distinct CDR3 sequences, with roughly 6.8% as singletons. Ten or more counts support this clonotype. This TCR was sampled from a man between 18 and 29 years old who received the YFV17D yellow fever vaccine. The source was CD4+ T cells sorted from PBMCs, collected roughly 47 days after the first yellow fever vaccination.

Here the CDR3 DNA reads TGTGCCAGCAGTGCCCAGTTCAGGACCACGGATACGCAGTATTTT. Translation gives CASSAQFRTTDTQYF. V is TRBV6-2 or TRBV6-3 and J is TRBJ2-3; D remains unclear. Trimming pared 5 bases from V and 6 bases from J, leaving 18 bases between. CDR3 length: 15 amino acids. The germline V gene encodes CDR1 MNHEY and CDR2 SVGEGT.